The 23 T cell receptor beta chains reported below all come from one sample, sequenced in a study of blood T cell repertoires in COVID-19. This table comes from immunoSEQ multiplex PCR, and its TCRdb copy is limited to in-frame clones, with some not included. The sample has about 140,000 clones, 65% to 90% seen once. Sequenced: peripheral blood. These receptors originate from a man aged 50 to 60 with acute or convalescent COVID-19.

The J gene is TRBJ1-6, the V gene TRBV7-8, with TRBD1 identical over 9 bases. In germline, CDR1 is SGHVS, CDR2 FQNEAQ. This CDR3 is built from 14 residues. The V and J ends lost 6 bases and 9 bases, in that order; junction bases with no gene match: 6. CDR3 loop: CASSPGTGLSPLHF. In nucleotides, the CDR3 is TGTGCCAGCAGTCCCGGGACAGGGCTTTCACCCCTCCACTTT.

To note about this clone: One junction end disagrees with the germline gene, perhaps due to a read error. The V gene is TRBV7-7, the J gene TRBJ2-2; TRBD1 aligns across 10 bases. Germline CDR1 and CDR2: SSHAT and FNYEAQ (reference sequence). CDR3 size: 15 residues. The CDR3 region is CASSPDRGYTGELFF. In DNA, the CDR3 is TGTGCTAGCAGCCCGGACAGGGGGTACACCGGGGAGCTGTTTTTT.

This clone was seen once. This sample also contains other DNA sequences that code for the same CDR3. The genes are TRBV12-3 or TRBV12-4 and TRBJ2-7; D might be TRBD2 (5 bases). The CDR3 is 13 amino acids. V was shortened by 6 bases and J by 1 base, with 10 bases between the two germline ends. This chain's CDR3 is CASSRPGSYEQYF. DNA of the CDR3: TGTGCCAGCAGCCGACCGGGGTCCTACGAGCAGTACTTC.

The CDR3 region has the DNA TGTGCCAGCAGCTTAACGTGGCGGGTAATGGATGGCTACACCTTC. Protein: CASSLTWRVMDGYTF. J is TRBJ1-2 and V is TRBV11-2; D remains unclear. Between the trimmed V and J ends, which lost 2 bases and 6 bases, there was a span of 16 bases. Germline CDR1 reads SGHAT; CDR2 reads FQNNGV. The CDR3 is made up of 15 amino acids. The full variable domain, its missing parts supplied by reference TRBV11-2 and TRBJ1-2, is EAGVAQSPRYKIIEKRQSVAFWCNPISGHATLYWYQQILGQGPKLLIQFQNNGVVDDSQLPKDRFSAERLKGVDSTLKIQPAKLEDSAVYLCASSLTWRVMDGYTFGSGTRLTVV.

The rearrangement joins TRBV12-3 or TRBV12-4 to TRBJ1-2; D is undetermined. The CDR3 is made up of 13 amino acids. Trimming pared 2 bases from V and 3 bases from J, leaving 7 bases between. CDR3 nucleotides: TGTGCCAGCAGTTTACGCGAGGACTATGGCTACACCTTC. Protein: CASSLREDYGYTF.

This rearrangement joins TRBV7-3 to TRBJ2-2; D may be TRBD1 (5 bases). Germline CDR1 is SGHTA and CDR2 is FQGTGA. Between the trimmed V and J ends, which lost 0 bases and 6 bases, there was a span of 11 bases. The CDR3 has 15 amino acids. CDR3 sequence reads: CASSLTLGVSGELFF. The CDR3 coding sequence is TGTGCCAGCAGCTTAACGCTAGGGGTGTCCGGGGAGCTGTTTTTT.

The V call is TRBV9, the J call TRBJ2-5, with 8 bases matching TRBD1. The V gene end was trimmed by 2 bases and the J gene end by 4 bases; junction bases not matched to a gene: 7. This CDR3 comprises 15 residues. Germline CDR1 and CDR2: SGDLS and YYNGEE. DNA for the CDR3: TGTGCCAGCAGCGTCAGAGACAGGGGTGGAGAGACCCAGTACTTC. Residues: CASSVRDRGGETQYF.

Regarding this clone: One junction end disagrees with the germline gene, perhaps due to a read error. V usage is TRBV23-1 and J usage is TRBJ2-3, with 8 bases identical to TRBD1. TRBV23-1 is marked as an open reading frame, function uncertain. This CDR3 is built from 18 residues. The CDR3 DNA sequence: TGCGCCAGCAGTCAAATTAACCCGACAGGGGCCCGCACGGATACGCAGTATTTT. Amino acid sequence: CASSQINPTGARTDTQYF.

CDR3: CASSVSGSYNEQFF. CDR3 nucleotide sequence: TGTGCCAGCAGCGTTAGCGGGAGCTACAATGAGCAGTTCTTC. V is TRBV28 and J is TRBJ2-1; 9 nucleotides align to TRBD2. The CDR3 runs 14 residues. Germline V gene data show CDR1 as MDHEN and CDR2 as SYDVKM. V shed 6 bases, J shed 3 bases, and the junction held 3 bases outside the gene matches.

The rearrangement joins TRBV6-5 to TRBJ1-1; D possibly corresponds to TRBD1 (6 bases). Trimming stripped 0 bases from V and 1 base from J, with 9 bases between. The CDR3 is 15 amino acids. Germline V lookup: CDR1 MNHEY, CDR2 SVGAGI. The CDR3 loop reads CASSYSNRANTEAFF. In DNA form, the CDR3 reads TGTGCCAGCAGTTACTCGAACAGGGCGAACACTGAAGCTTTCTTT.

V and J are TRBV5-6 and TRBJ1-3; D uncertain. Germline loops: CDR1 SGHDT, CDR2 YYEEEE. CDR3 length: 13 amino acids. Trimming shortened V by 3 bases and J by 7 bases, and 11 bases separated the two germline ends. The CDR3 nucleotides are TGTGCCAGCAGCTATCCCCCCCGGAACACCATATATTTT. Translated: CASSYPPRNTIYF.

The chain carries TRBV3-1 (or the pseudogene TRBV3-2) and TRBJ1-1; D possibly corresponds to TRBD1 (5 bases). The CDR3 covers 12 residues. V was trimmed by 8 bases and J by 8 bases, leaving 15 bases between them. The germline V gene has CDR1 LGHDT and CDR2 YNNKEL (reference sequence). CDR3 nucleotide sequence: TGTGCCAGCGGTACAGGTCAACGCGAAGCTTTCTTT. Amino acids: CASGTGQREAFF.

CDR3 amino acids: CASATSLSYNEQFF. In nucleotides, the CDR3 is TGTGCTAGTGCTACTAGCCTCTCCTACAATGAGCAGTTCTTC. The V and J genes are TRBV12-5 and TRBJ2-1; D perhaps matches TRBD2 (6 bases). CDR3 length equals 14 residues. Germline CDR1 and CDR2: LGHNT and FRNRAP. Trimming stripped 7 bases from V and 0 bases from J, with 10 bases between.

The chain has TRBV3-1 (or the pseudogene TRBV3-2) and TRBJ1-2; 8 nucleotides match TRBD1. V lost 6 bases to trimming and J lost 8 bases; unmatched junction nucleotides: 11. Germline lookup yields CDR1 LGHDT and CDR2 YNNKEL (reference sequence). The CDR3 spans 14 residues. CDR3 in DNA: TGTGCCAGCAGAGTAAACCTACAGGGGGTCGGCTACACCTTC. Protein sequence: CASRVNLQGVGYTF.

This chain connects TRBV19 to TRBJ2-2; D ambiguous. CDR3 length: 14 amino acids. Germline V lookup: CDR1 LNHDA, CDR2 SQIVND (reference sequence). Trimming pared 9 bases from V and 4 bases from J, leaving 15 bases between. DNA of the CDR3: TGTGCCAGCATCGGGTTTATTGGCACCGGGGAGCTGTTTTTT. Amino acids: CASIGFIGTGELFF.

The genes are TRBV19 and TRBJ1-2; perhaps TRBD1 as D (5 bases). The germline V gene encodes CDR1 LNHDA and CDR2 SQIVND (reference sequence). Trimming removed 3 bases from V and 0 bases from J, with 14 bases in between. The CDR3 loop spans 16 amino acids. CDR3 sequence reads: CASSIAQGGTNYGYTF. The CDR3 DNA is TGTGCCAGTAGTATTGCTCAGGGTGGTACTAACTATGGCTACACCTTC.

Turning to this clone: Relative to the germline gene, one junction end is altered; a read error may explain this. V usage is TRBV23-1 and J usage is TRBJ1-2, with D hard to call. TRBV23-1 is an ORF, with its function uncertain. The CDR3 is 14 amino acids. For the CDR3, the DNA is TGCGCCAGCGGTCATGGCAGAAGTGAATATGGCTACACCTTC. Its translation is CASGHGRSEYGYTF.

The V and J genes are TRBV12-3 or TRBV12-4 and TRBJ2-5; TRBD2 is a possible D gene (5 bases). V was pared by 3 bases and J by 4 bases, with 9 bases between. The CDR3 length is 13 residues. In nucleotides, the CDR3 is TGTGCCAGCAGTTTGGCAGAGGGAGAGACCCAGTACTTC. It translates to CASSLAEGETQYF.

The chain links TRBV15 to TRBJ2-2; 7 bases are shared with TRBD2. The V segment lost 8 bases and the J segment 5 bases; nucleotides outside the gene matches: 8. The CDR3 is made up of 14 amino acids. Germline V lookup: CDR1 LNHNV, CDR2 YYDKDF (reference sequence). The CDR3 here is CATSSGGGTGELFF. CDR3 DNA: TGTGCCACCTCTAGCGGAGGTGGGACCGGGGAGCTGTTTTTT.

V and J are TRBV5-1 and TRBJ1-1, with 10 bases matching TRBD1. J was trimmed by 0 bases and V by 3 bases; bases with no gene match: 2. This CDR3 contains 15 residues. Germline values: CDR1 SGHRS, CDR2 YFSETQ. This chain's CDR3 is CASSWTGGMNTEAFF. DNA for the CDR3: TGCGCCAGCAGCTGGACAGGGGGGATGAACACTGAAGCTTTCTTT.

This clone was observed a handful of times. J is TRBJ2-6 and V is TRBV5-1, with D possibly TRBD1 on 5 matching bases. From germline, CDR1 is SGHRS and CDR2 YFSETQ. V lost 3 bases, J lost 8 bases, and 15 bases lay in between. The CDR3 covers 15 residues. The CDR3 is CASSSHLGDSNVLTF. Written as DNA, the CDR3 is TGCGCCAGCAGCTCTCACCTAGGGGATTCCAACGTCCTGACTTTC. The complete variable domain, with remaining parts taken from reference TRBV5-1 and TRBJ2-6, reads KAGVTQTPRYLIKTRGQQVTLSCSPISGHRSVSWYQQTPGQGLQFLFEYFSETQRNKGNFPGRFSGRQFSNSRSEMNVSTLELGDSALYLCASSSHLGDSNVLTFGAGSRLTVL.

The V gene is TRBV28, the J gene TRBJ2-7; D is uncertain. V dropped 8 bases and J dropped 2 bases, with 13 bases sitting between them. This CDR3 region has 13 residues. Germline V gene sequence: CDR1 MDHEN, CDR2 SYDVKM. Written as DNA, the CDR3 is TGTGCCAGCGCCTTCCCGCAGGCCTACGAGCAGTACTTC. Translation: CASAFPQAYEQYF.

This chain connects TRBV7-8 to TRBJ1-6; D is possibly TRBD1 (6 bases). V was pared by 2 bases and J by 0 bases, with 11 bases between. Germline V gives CDR1 SGHVS, CDR2 FQNEAQ. The CDR3 covers 17 residues. CDR3 nucleotides: TGTGCCAGCAGCTTACTAGGGGGGGTCTCCTATAATTCACCCCTCCACTTT. This sequence encodes CASSLLGGVSYNSPLHF.